The 31 T cell receptor beta chains below all came from one sample that was sequenced in a study of cytomegalovirus exposure and HLA in healthy donors. Profiling relied on immunoSEQ multiplex PCR, and the TCRdb table lists in-frame clones only, not all of them. The sample holds some 310,000 clones, approximately 86% seen once. The material sequenced was PBMCs. The receptors stem from a man in his thirties or forties in good health and CMV-seronegative.

V is TRBV5-4 and J is TRBJ2-7; a weak D match, TRBD2 (7 bases). The germline V gene has CDR1 SGHNT and CDR2 YYREEE (reference sequence). V was trimmed by 4 bases and J by 6 bases, leaving 14 bases between them. CDR3 size: 13 residues. CDR3 DNA sequence: TGTGCCAGCAGCCCGGCGGGGGCGGGCGAGCAGTACTTC. Protein: CASSPAGAGEQYF.

The chain is built from TRBV11-3 and TRBJ2-2, with 12 nucleotides matching TRBD1. The trim removed 5 bases at V and 7 bases at J, leaving 5 bases unmatched. CDR1 is SGHNT and CDR2 is YENEEA in the germline V gene. This CDR3 is built from 15 residues. CDR3 sequence (DNA): TGTGCCAGCAGCCCCGGGACAGGGGGCGGCGGGGAGCTGTTTTTT. This encodes CASSPGTGGGGELFF.

This clone showed up just once. This rearrangement joins TRBV2 to TRBJ2-5, with 15 bases identical to TRBD2. The ends lost 6 bases at V and 4 bases at J; junction bases unmatched: 3. The CDR3 is made up of 15 amino acids. Per germline, CDR1 SNHLY and CDR2 FYNNEI. This CDR3 is CASSGGLAGGETQYF. As DNA, the CDR3 is TGTGCCAGCAGCGGGGGACTAGCGGGGGGAGAGACCCAGTACTTC.

The chain uses TRBV7-9 and TRBJ2-1, with 9 positions matching TRBD2. V dropped 1 base and J dropped 7; count of bases not matched to a gene: 14. This CDR3 contains 18 residues. Germline V gene data show CDR1 as SEHNR and CDR2 as FQNEAQ (reference sequence). For the CDR3, the DNA is TGTGCCAGCAGCTTAGGGTGGAGCGGGGGGCCGTCTTGGAATGAGCAGTTCTTC. Encoded protein: CASSLGWSGGPSWNEQFF. Full variable domain (remainder filled in from reference TRBV7-9 and TRBJ2-1): DTGVSQNPRHKITKRGQNVTFRCDPISEHNRLYWYRQTLGQGPEFLTYFQNEAQLEKSRLLSDRFSAERPKGSFSTLEIQRTEQGDSAMYLCASSLGWSGGPSWNEQFFGPGTRLTVL.

As DNA, the CDR3 is TGTGCCAGCAGGGACAGGGTGGGCACTGAAGCTTTCTTT. It translates to CASRDRVGTEAFF. The chain uses TRBV2 and TRBJ1-1; TRBD1 agrees at 8 bases. CDR1 SNHLY and CDR2 FYNNEI come from the germline V gene. V was clipped by 6 bases and J by 4 bases; unmatched bases: 4. The CDR3 consists of 13 residues.

The V gene is TRBV11-2, the J gene TRBJ2-7; no definite D call. There are 15 residues in the CDR3. CDR1 is SGHAT and CDR2 is FQNNGV in the germline V gene. Trimming stripped 5 bases from V and 4 bases from J, with 18 bases between. CDR3 residues: CASSTTDWPPYEQYF. Written as DNA, the CDR3 is TGTGCCAGCAGCACGACCGACTGGCCCCCGTACGAGCAGTACTTC.

J is TRBJ1-1 and V is TRBV9, with D possibly matching TRBD1 (6 bases). The length of the CDR3 is 13 residues. The germline V gene has CDR1 SGDLS and CDR2 YYNGEE. V lost 3 bases, J lost 6 bases, and 12 bases lay in between. CDR3 amino acids: CASSATGSSEAFF. The CDR3 DNA reads TGTGCCAGCAGCGCCACAGGGTCCTCTGAAGCTTTCTTT.

This chain uses TRBV10-2 with TRBJ2-7, with a tentative D call TRBD1 (7 bases). The V end lost 8 bases, the J end lost 7 bases, and 15 bases lay between the germline ends. The CDR3 is 12 residues long. Germline V CDR1 and CDR2: WSHSY, SAAADI. The CDR3 spells CASGATGREQYF. Here the CDR3 DNA reads TGCGCCAGCGGGGCGACAGGGAGGGAGCAGTACTTC.

This clone was recorded a few times. V is TRBV9 and J is TRBJ1-2, with D unresolved. Germline V gene data show CDR1 as SGDLS and CDR2 as YYNGEE. Trimming cost V 3 bases and J 7 bases, with 7 bases left between them. The CDR3 runs to 11 residues. This chain's CDR3 is CASSALSGYTF. The CDR3 DNA is TGTGCCAGCAGCGCCCTTTCTGGCTACACCTTC.

V gene TRBV9 combines with J gene TRBJ2-2, with TRBD2 matching over 7 bases. V lost 4 bases to trimming and J lost 2 bases; unmatched junction nucleotides: 11. Germline values: CDR1 SGDLS, CDR2 YYNGEE. This CDR3 contains 17 residues. CDR3 bases: TGTGCCAGCAGCCCCCGAATGAGCGGGGATAACACCGGGGAGCTGTTTTTT. Translating it yields CASSPRMSGDNTGELFF.

V is TRBV6-5 and J is TRBJ1-2; no reliable D call. Trimming cost V 8 bases and J 8 bases, with 9 bases left between them. Germline lookup yields CDR1 MNHEY and CDR2 SVGAGI. CDR3 size: 10 residues. CDR3 bases: TGTGCCAGCCTTCTCAGAGGCTACACCTTC. Translated: CASLLRGYTF.

The chain recombines TRBV18 with TRBJ1-1; D gene uncertain. The CDR3 is made up of 14 amino acids. The germline V and J ends were trimmed by 3 bases and 1 base, with 9 bases remaining between them. Germline CDR1 reads KGHSH; CDR2 reads LQKENI. CDR3 loop: CASSPDFQNTEAFF. CDR3 bases: TGTGCCAGCTCACCGGACTTCCAGAACACTGAAGCTTTCTTT.

This chain uses TRBV7-2 with TRBJ2-5; 7 bases are shared with TRBD2. The CDR3 loop spans 14 amino acids. Trimming at V came to 5 bases and at J to 4 bases, leaving 7 bases not matched to a gene. Germline CDR1 reads SGHTA; CDR2 reads FQGNSA. CDR3 amino acids: CASSLGGVGETQYF. As DNA, the CDR3 is TGTGCCAGCAGCCTGGGGGGGGTCGGAGAGACCCAGTACTTC.

The chain employs TRBV2 and TRBJ1-2, with D perhaps TRBD1 (5 bases). CDR1 is SNHLY, CDR2 FYNNEI, per germline. CDR3 size: 10 residues. Trimming left V 11 bases short and J 8 bases short, with 12 bases between. The CDR3 spells CAGRGGGYTF. CDR3 bases: TGTGCCGGACGGGGGGGAGGCTACACCTTC. Variable domain in full (rest from reference TRBV2 and TRBJ1-2): EPEVTQTPSHQVTQMGQEVILRCVPISNHLYFYWYRQILGQKVEFLVSFYNNEISEKSEIFDDQFSVERPDGSNFTLKIRSTKLEDSAMYFCAGRGGGYTFGSGTRLTVV.

The chain has TRBV7-8 and TRBJ2-1; 7 bases agree with TRBD2. Germline trimming cut 5 bases from V and 10 bases from J; bases unmatched to any gene: 5. Germline-derived CDR1 and CDR2 are SGHVS and FQNEAQ. The CDR3 consists of 12 residues. The CDR3, as DNA: TGTGCCAGCAGCACGACTAGCTTCGAGCAGTTCTTC. This translates into CASSTTSFEQFF.

This clone was picked up one time. The genes are TRBV6-5 and TRBJ1-5, with D possibly matching TRBD1 (5 bases). The V gene's germline CDR1 is MNHEY and CDR2 SVGAGI. V was cut by 2 bases and J by 3 bases, with 14 bases left in between. CDR3 size: 16 residues. CDR3 nucleotides: TGTGCCAGCAGTTACGCGGACCGGGGGGACAATCAGCCCCAGCATTTT. Its translation: CASSYADRGDNQPQHF.

The genes are TRBV6-1 and TRBJ2-7, with TRBD1 identical over 7 bases. Germline trimming cut 5 bases from V and 2 bases from J; bases unmatched to any gene: 9. This CDR3 contains 15 residues. The germline gives CDR1 MNHNS, CDR2 SASEGT. CDR3 nucleotides: TGTGCCAGCAGTTTCGGGACAGTCGTTACCTACGAGCAGTACTTC. Translation: CASSFGTVVTYEQYF.

V and J are TRBV11-2 and TRBJ2-3; 11 bases agree with TRBD2. Losses at the gene ends were 0 bases for V and 8 bases for J; bases not matched to a gene: 7. Germline CDR1 reads SGHAT; CDR2 reads FQNNGV. The length of the CDR3 is 16 residues. CDR3 nucleotides: TGTGCCAGCAGCTTAGATCCTAGCGGGGGGCCGGGTACGCAGTATTTT. Protein product: CASSLDPSGGPGTQYF. The full variable domain, with the rest looked up from reference TRBV11-2 and TRBJ2-3, is EAGVAQSPRYKIIEKRQSVAFWCNPISGHATLYWYQQILGQGPKLLIQFQNNGVVDDSQLPKDRFSAERLKGVDSTLKIQPAKLEDSAVYLCASSLDPSGGPGTQYFGPGTRLTVL.

This chain uses TRBV4-1 with TRBJ2-7; 12 bases line up with TRBD2. Germline CDR1 reads MGHRA; CDR2 reads YSYEKL. CDR3 length equals 17 residues. The V and J ends lost 0 bases and 1 base, in that order; junction bases with no gene match: 4. CDR3 sequence (DNA): TGCGCCAGCAGCCAAGATCTAGCGGGGGGGCCGTCCTACGAGCAGTACTTC. It yields the protein CASSQDLAGGPSYEQYF.

This clone was counted a single time. The CDR3 is CASSVGVAGAYEQYF. The DNA for the CDR3 is TGTGCCAGCAGCGTAGGGGTAGCGGGGGCCTACGAGCAGTACTTC. This sequence joins TRBV9 and TRBJ2-7; 9 bases are a match to TRBD2. Germline V lookup: CDR1 SGDLS, CDR2 YYNGEE. The CDR3 is 15 amino acids. V was pared by 0 bases and J by 2 bases, with 3 bases of the junction left unmatched.

The chain employs TRBV6-1 and TRBJ1-1; D may be TRBD1 (5 bases). The CDR3 totals 16 residues. The V end was cut by 3 bases, the J end by 1 base, with 15 bases between. CDR1 MNHNS and CDR2 SASEGT come from the germline V gene. The CDR3 protein is CASSEFGRATNTEAFF. The CDR3 nucleotides are TGTGCCAGCAGTGAGTTTGGCAGGGCAACGAACACTGAAGCTTTCTTT.

In this sample, this clone turned up once. This chain uses TRBV19 with TRBJ2-3; TRBD2 aligns across 8 bases. This CDR3 is built from 15 residues. After removal of 2 bases from V and 3 bases from J, the junction contained 4 bases not matched to a gene. Germline CDR1 and CDR2: LNHDA and SQIVND (reference sequence). CDR3 nucleotides: TGTGCCAGTAGTATATACACTAGCGGAACAGATACGCAGTATTTT. It codes for CASSIYTSGTDTQYF.

The J gene is TRBJ1-6, the V gene TRBV7-2; D is perhaps TRBD1 (6 bases). The CDR3 spans 14 residues. Trimming removed 3 bases at V and 7 bases at J, with 10 bases between. Germline V gives CDR1 SGHTA, CDR2 FQGNSA. In DNA form, the CDR3 reads TGTGCCAGCAGCTTCGACAGGTCGAATTCACCCCTCCACTTT. Translating gives CASSFDRSNSPLHF.

V is TRBV19 and J is TRBJ2-6; D gene ambiguous. The V gene's germline CDR1 is LNHDA and CDR2 SQIVND (reference sequence). This CDR3 has 15 amino acids. The V gene lost 6 bases and the J gene lost 0 bases, with 9 bases spanning the gap. The CDR3 sequence is CASRGRNSGANVLTF. The CDR3 region has the DNA TGTGCCAGTAGGGGCAGGAACTCTGGGGCCAACGTCCTGACTTTC.

This chain uses TRBV7-9 with TRBJ2-3; 13 nucleotides align to TRBD2. The CDR3 spans 18 residues. The V gene end was trimmed by 4 bases and the J gene end by 3 bases; junction bases not matched to a gene: 10. The germline V gene encodes CDR1 SEHNR and CDR2 FQNEAQ (reference sequence). The chain's CDR3 is CASSSRTSGSTETDTQYF. The CDR3 DNA follows: TGTGCCAGCAGCTCTCGGACTAGCGGGAGCACGGAGACAGATACGCAGTATTTT. Filled out from reference TRBV7-9 and TRBJ2-3, the complete variable domain reads DTGVSQNPRHKITKRGQNVTFRCDPISEHNRLYWYRQTLGQGPEFLTYFQNEAQLEKSRLLSDRFSAERPKGSFSTLEIQRTEQGDSAMYLCASSSRTSGSTETDTQYFGPGTRLTVL.

The chain uses TRBV27 and TRBJ2-7, with 8 bases lining up with TRBD1. Trimming removed 7 bases from V and 4 bases from J; junction bases left unmatched: 12. The CDR3 covers 15 residues. Germline V gene data show CDR1 as MNHEY and CDR2 as SMNVEV (reference sequence). The chain's CDR3 is CASNPTGAAFYEQYF. The CDR3, as DNA: TGTGCCAGCAACCCGACAGGGGCCGCCTTTTACGAGCAGTACTTC.

The chain has TRBV5-4 and TRBJ1-1, with D possibly matching TRBD1 (6 bases). Germline-derived CDR1 and CDR2 are SGHNT and YYREEE (reference sequence). This CDR3 is built from 13 residues. V shed 0 bases and J shed 5 bases, with 8 bases lying between them. The CDR3 region has the DNA TGTGCCAGCAGCTTGGAACAGGGAACTGAAGCTTTCTTT. Protein product: CASSLEQGTEAFF.

This rearrangement joins TRBV7-9 to TRBJ1-1; D is ambiguous. This CDR3 has 12 residues. The V and J ends lost 5 bases and 8 bases respectively, with 12 bases between them. Germline V gene lookup returns CDR1 SEHNR and CDR2 FQNEAQ (reference sequence). The chain's CDR3 is CASSGSGTEAFF. CDR3 coding DNA: TGTGCCAGCAGCGGATCGGGAACAGAAGCTTTCTTT.

Here the CDR3 reads CASTHRGAYEQYF. CDR3 nucleotides: TGTGCCAGCACACATCGGGGGGCTTACGAGCAGTACTTC. The chain is built from TRBV28 and TRBJ2-7; tentative D call: TRBD2 (7 bases). The CDR3 runs to 13 residues. Germline V gene data show CDR1 as MDHEN and CDR2 as SYDVKM. V lost 7 bases, J lost 4 bases, and 14 bases lay in between.

There are a few counts of this clone. The V gene is TRBV27, the J gene TRBJ1-2; 9 bases map to TRBD1. CDR1 is MNHEY and CDR2 is SMNVEV in the germline V gene (reference sequence). Unmatched junction bases numbered 8, after V lost 5 bases and J lost 7 bases. The CDR3 covers 14 residues. The CDR3 coding sequence is TGTGCCAGCAGTCTGCGACAGGGGGTCGGTGGCTACACCTTC. Its translation is CASSLRQGVGGYTF.

The chain joins TRBV11-2 to TRBJ1-2; a possible D gene is TRBD1 (6 bases). The CDR3 contains 13 residues. The V gene's germline CDR1 is SGHAT and CDR2 FQNNGV. Trimming left V 6 bases short and J 7 bases short, with 15 bases between. The CDR3 sequence is CASSQQGVGGYTF. CDR3 sequence (DNA): TGTGCCAGCAGTCAACAGGGTGTCGGTGGCTACACCTTC.